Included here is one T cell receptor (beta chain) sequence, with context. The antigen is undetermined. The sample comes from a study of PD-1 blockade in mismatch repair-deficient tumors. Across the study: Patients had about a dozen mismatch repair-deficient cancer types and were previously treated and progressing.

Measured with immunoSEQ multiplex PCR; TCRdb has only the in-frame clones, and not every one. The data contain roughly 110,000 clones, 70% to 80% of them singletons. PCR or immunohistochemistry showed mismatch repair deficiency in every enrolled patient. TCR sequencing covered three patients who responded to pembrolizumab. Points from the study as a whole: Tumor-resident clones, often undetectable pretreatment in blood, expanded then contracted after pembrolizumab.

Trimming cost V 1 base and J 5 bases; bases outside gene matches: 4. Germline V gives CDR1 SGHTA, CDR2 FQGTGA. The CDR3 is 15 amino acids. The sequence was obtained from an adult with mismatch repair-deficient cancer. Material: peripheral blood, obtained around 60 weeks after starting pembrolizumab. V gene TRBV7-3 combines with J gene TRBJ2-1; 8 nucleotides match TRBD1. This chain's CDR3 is CASSLNQGAHNEQFF. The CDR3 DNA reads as TGTGCCAGCAGCTTAAACCAGGGGGCCCACAATGAGCAGTTCTTC.